This T cell receptor beta chain was profiled in a study of T cell responses to AZD1222 COVID-19 vaccine (dated by TCRdb to the early 2020s). Regarding the complete study: TCR sequencing covered more than 230 trial participants: 200 to 220 given two doses of AZD1222 and 26 given two doses of MenACWY control vaccine. Trial participants were enrolled by age into subgroups of 18-55, 56-69 and 70-plus years, and roughly 150, 30 and 60 TCR-sequenced participants, respectively, were included in these subgroups.

A word on this clone: Its antigen is still unknown. No much larger clone is present one base from it, and per-base qualities are unavailable.

Per the publication, the time point label means: baseline before first vaccination. The sample's treatment or condition label is to be understood as: meningococcal conjugate vaccine given as trial control. Vaccinee samples were obtained from the UK trials COV001 and COV002, which included a single-blind randomized controlled phase 2/3 trial of AZD1222 (ChAdOx1 nCoV-19) in healthy adults. Trial participant PBMC samples were collected at day 0 and day 28 after the second dose for TCRbeta chain sequencing. Study-wide conclusions, independent of this receptor: Participants were mostly white British and included more females than males, and it was suggested by the authors that clonal diversity may have been underestimated. The 56-69-year group was small, and its depth increase did not reach significance, likely because of low power. Reportedly, close to half of the unique spike-specific TCRs recognized epitopes lying outside the regions that are mutated in the B.1.351 and B.1.1.7 variants. Because no day 14 peak-response samples were available, the repertoires could be characterized only after the peak T cell response. Conclusions about previously exposed vaccinees were limited because only five to seven AZD1222 recipients were SARS-CoV-2 seropositive at baseline. A significant rise in spike-specific TCR breadth and depth was observed after two AZD1222 doses relative to day 0 and relative to MenACWY recipients. The whole spike protein was spanned by vaccine-associated CD4 TCRs, and dominant responses were seen in regions 160-218 and 743-854.

V is cut back by 4 bases and J by 5 bases, with 7 bases in the junction unmatched. The CDR3 holds 14 amino acids from the cysteine to the phenylalanine. Only CDR3 DNA remains: 42 bases, in frame from the first base. Sequences GTSNPN (CDR1) and SVGIG (CDR2) are obtained from the germline V gene (reference sequence). The CDR3 regions of human TCRbeta chains were analyzed by immunosequencing. Per the source publication's procedure: TCRs in the repertoires were compared against a reference library of SARS-CoV-2-specific TCRs that had been generated with the MIRA antigen-specificity platform. Breadth meant the fraction of unique TCRs that were SARS-CoV-2-associated, whereas depth meant the fraction of total T cells that were SARS-CoV-2-associated. Using the MIRA data, each spike-specific TCR was mapped to the spike region that the TCR reacts to and placed in a CD4 or CD8 class. Log10-transformed breadth and depth values were compared by one-way ANOVA with Sidak's multiple comparisons tests. The table comes from immuneACCESS by way of TCRdb, which keeps in-frame sequences with V and J called. Part of the clones is missing from these tables; in studies checked, under half for an unresolved V gene and the rest for unknown reasons. Clone size and the V and J calls come from that table; the DNA yielded D and trimming. The sample table contains roughly 130,000 clones; only one count was recorded for 88% of them. The top ten constitute 18% of the sample.

The sequencing here drew on peripheral blood, taken on day 0 of MenACWY control vaccination. In this chain, TRBV30 is recombined with TRBJ2-2, with 7 junctional bases fitting TRBD1. The receptor was isolated from an adult in good health. The CDR3 corresponds to CAWNRGGSTGELFF. The DNA sequence follows: TGTGCCTGGAACAGGGGTGGTTCGACCGGGGAGCTGTTTTTT.